Listed below are T cell receptor beta chains from one sample, sequenced in a study of CD8 T cells in Susac syndrome. TCRdb processed the immunoSEQ multiplex PCR reads anew with MiXCR; each CDR3 protein has one entry. The sample includes about 21,000 distinct CDR3 sequences, just under 95% of them seen just once. Sequencing input: CD8+ T cells from PBMCs. The receptors were gathered from a human donor in good health. Each CDR3 is given with its conserved first and last residue. D genes are given only for firm matches. For some rows the clone size is stated as once, few or many, or as a class when expanded; others skip it.

CASSYSGSGNTIYF TGTGCCAGCAGTTATTCAGGCTCTGGAAACACCATATATTTT TRBV27 - - TRBJ1-3
CASSTLAGGHNEQFF TGTGCCAGTAGTACCCTAGCGGGGGGCCACAATGAGCAGTTCTTC TRBV19 TRBD2 - TRBJ2-1
CASPLTDLSPGANVLTF TGTGCCAGCCCGTTGACAGACCTATCCCCTGGGGCCAACGTCCTGACTTTC TRBV6-1 - - TRBJ2-6
CASSPGTGAGELFF TGTGCCAGCAGCCCCGGGACAGGGGCCGGGGAGCTGTTTTTT TRBV6-2/TRBV6-3 TRBD1 - TRBJ2-2
CASSSGLAGDTQYF TGTGCCAGCAGTTCGGGACTAGCAGGAGATACGCAGTATTTT TRBV6-5 TRBD2 few TRBJ2-3
CSAQGPQVYGYTF TGCAGTGCCCAGGGACCGCAAGTCTATGGCTACACCTTC TRBV20-1 - - TRBJ1-2
CASSPGSLEAFF TGTGCCAGCAGCCCTGGCTCACTTGAAGCTTTCTTT TRBV13 - - TRBJ1-1
CASSLRGWQGTDTQYF TGTGCCAGCAGCCTCCGCGGTTGGCAGGGCACAGATACGCAGTATTTT TRBV7-9 - - TRBJ2-3
CASSHRDRGPYEQYF TGTGCCAGCAGCCACCGGGACAGGGGACCCTACGAGCAGTACTTC TRBV6-6 TRBD1 - TRBJ2-7
CAISAGNEQYF TGTGCCATCAGTGCGGGGAACGAGCAGTACTTC TRBV10-3 - - TRBJ2-7
CASSYGWATEETQYF TGTGCCAGCAGTTATGGATGGGCCACCGAAGAGACCCAGTACTTC TRBV6-5 - - TRBJ2-5
CAIREPGPSTEAFF TGTGCCATCAGAGAACCGGGACCGAGCACTGAAGCTTTCTTT TRBV10-3 - - TRBJ1-1
CASTQGVLTFF TGTGCCAGCACACAGGGGGTTCTTACTTTCTTT TRBV2 TRBD1 - TRBJ1-1
CASSLYPGETTYEQYF TGCGCCAGCAGCCTATACCCAGGGGAAACTACCTACGAGCAGTACTTC TRBV5-6 - - TRBJ2-7
CASSSPGPADTQYF TGTGCCAGCAGCTCCCCTGGGCCAGCGGATACGCAGTATTTT TRBV11-2 - - TRBJ2-3
CSAGIDTLQGNTEAFF TGCAGTGCAGGGATCGATACTTTACAGGGGAACACTGAAGCTTTCTTT TRBV20-1 - - TRBJ1-1
CASRFRGSADTQYF TGTGCCAGCAGGTTCAGAGGGTCGGCAGATACGCAGTATTTT TRBV5-4 - once TRBJ2-3
CSVEGGGQGIYNEQFF TGCAGCGTTGAAGGGGGGGGACAGGGAATCTACAATGAGCAGTTCTTC TRBV29-1 TRBD1 - TRBJ2-1
CASSIDSWGTNTEAFF TGTGCCAGTAGTATAGATTCCTGGGGGACAAACACTGAAGCTTTCTTT TRBV19 - - TRBJ1-1
CASSLNRQETQYF TGTGCCAGCAGCTTAAACAGACAAGAGACCCAGTACTTC TRBV7-2 - few TRBJ2-5
CSARPTGSSEQYF TGCAGTGCTAGACCGACAGGGTCCTCCGAGCAGTACTTC TRBV20-1 TRBD1 - TRBJ2-7
CATSRDQGGNQPQHF TGTGCCACCAGCAGAGATCAAGGGGGCAATCAGCCCCAGCATTTT TRBV15 - - TRBJ1-5
CASSPGQNLLEQYF TGTGCCAGCAGCCCGGGACAGAACTTGCTCGAGCAGTACTTC TRBV5-6 TRBD1 - TRBJ2-7
CSALGGRTEAFF TGCAGCGCCCTGGGGGGCAGGACTGAAGCTTTCTTT TRBV29-1 - - TRBJ1-1
CASSPQPLAHEQFF TGTGCCAGTAGTCCCCAACCGCTAGCCCATGAGCAGTTCTTC TRBV19 - - TRBJ2-1
CASSLAGKYNEQFF TGTGCCAGCAGCTTAGCAGGGAAGTACAATGAGCAGTTCTTC TRBV7-2 - - TRBJ2-1
CASSQGQLSGNTIYF TGCGCCAGCAGCCAAGGACAGCTCTCTGGAAACACCATATATTTT TRBV4-3 - once TRBJ1-3
CASSSMGGGDTIYF TGTGCCAGCAGCTCAATGGGGGGGGGAGACACCATATATTTT TRBV9 - - TRBJ1-3
CAISDEGLNSPLHF TGTGCCATCAGTGACGAGGGGTTGAATTCACCCCTCCACTTT TRBV10-3 - - TRBJ1-6
CASSSLAGTPDTQYF TGTGCCAGCAGCTCACTAGCGGGGACCCCCGATACGCAGTATTTT TRBV7-2 TRBD2 - TRBJ2-3
CASSQSTGSGANVLTF TGCGCCAGCAGCCAATCCACAGGGTCCGGGGCCAACGTCCTGACTTTC TRBV4-1 - once TRBJ2-6
CASSQEGPSSSYNEQFF TGTGCCAGCAGCCAAGAAGGACCGTCGAGCTCCTACAATGAGCAGTTCTTC TRBV14 - - TRBJ2-1
CASSVDGLAGTYNEQFF TGTGCCAGCAGCGTAGATGGTCTAGCGGGGACCTACAATGAGCAGTTCTTC TRBV9 TRBD2 - TRBJ2-1
CASSGRGRFTEAFF TGTGCCAGCAGTGGCAGGGGGCGATTCACTGAAGCTTTCTTT TRBV6-2/TRBV6-3 TRBD1 - TRBJ1-1
CASSLQGVRDTQYF TGTGCCAGCAGCCTGCAGGGGGTCCGAGATACGCAGTATTTT TRBV7-9 TRBD1 - TRBJ2-3
CASSSFREAFF TGTGCCAGCAGCTCCTTCCGCGAAGCTTTCTTT TRBV7-9 - - TRBJ1-1
CASSLAGNYYGYTF TGTGCCAGCAGCTTGGCCGGGAATTACTATGGCTACACCTTC TRBV5-5 - - TRBJ1-2
CASLGDTEAFF TGTGCCAGCCTTGGGGACACTGAAGCTTTCTTT TRBV27 - - TRBJ1-1
CASGFGTEVFF TGTGCCAGTGGATTTGGCACTGAAGTTTTCTTT TRBV25-1 - - TRBJ1-1
CASSYIRDRGLDGYTF TGTGCCAGCAGTTACATCCGGGACAGGGGTCTTGATGGCTACACCTTC TRBV6-5 TRBD1 few TRBJ1-2
CASSPWDRSSSYNEQFF TGTGCCAGCAGCCCCTGGGACCGGTCGAGCTCCTACAATGAGCAGTTCTTC TRBV7-8 - - TRBJ2-1
CASSLNSVKGRETQYF TGTGCCAGCAGTCTAAATAGCGTGAAAGGGCGAGAGACCCAGTACTTC TRBV12-3/TRBV12-4 - - TRBJ2-5
CASSPGADTQYF TGTGCCAGCAGCCCAGGGGCAGATACGCAGTATTTT TRBV12-3/TRBV12-4 - - TRBJ2-3
CSAPPRDSSYNEQFF TGCAGTGCCCCCCCGAGGGACAGCTCCTACAATGAGCAGTTCTTC TRBV20-1 TRBD1 - TRBJ2-1
CASSRIRQGSYEQYF TGTGCCAGCAGTAGGATCCGACAGGGTTCCTACGAGCAGTACTTC TRBV27 TRBD1 - TRBJ2-7
CASSLGTSSYNEQFF TGTGCCAGCAGCCTCGGGACTAGCTCCTACAATGAGCAGTTCTTC TRBV7-9 TRBD2 once TRBJ2-1
CASSAWGQANTEAFF TGTGCCAGCAGCGCCTGGGGACAAGCGAACACTGAAGCTTTCTTT TRBV6-1 - - TRBJ1-1
CASSNWAGSNQPQHF TGTGCCAGCAGCAACTGGGCAGGTAGCAATCAGCCCCAGCATTTT TRBV7-8 - - TRBJ1-5
CASSPGLAGTYEQYF TGTGCCAGCAGCCCCGGACTAGCGGGGACATACGAGCAGTACTTC TRBV7-2 TRBD2 - TRBJ2-7
CASSDLGSEPGELFF TGCGCCAGCAGTGATCTTGGTAGCGAGCCCGGGGAGCTGTTTTTT TRBV10-2 - - TRBJ2-2
CAISEGGGLYEQYF TGTGCCATCAGTGAAGGGGGAGGGCTTTACGAGCAGTACTTC TRBV10-3 - - TRBJ2-7